A single TCR beta chain is shown here with its context. Its specificity is unknown. This sample stems from a study of PD-1 blockade in classical Hodgkin lymphoma. CDR1 is SGDLS, CDR2 YYNGEE, per germline. Trimming removed 3 bases at V and 11 bases at J, with 17 bases between. The CDR3 is 13 amino acids. TCRdb keeps only in-frame clones here, not all; method: immunoSEQ multiplex PCR. The sample consists of around 60,000 clones, approximately 94% of them appearing once. Study-wide results and caveats: The study reported lower baseline TCR diversity in newly diagnosed patients than in healthy donors. It was CD4+ TCR diversity, not CD8+, that rose significantly by C4D1. Later analyses included only patients treated at least 1 year post-ASCT.

Documented time point: cycle 4 day 1 (C4D1), after 6 weeks of nivolumab. All patients relapsed after autologous stem cell transplantation, and brentuximab vedotin exposure varied. Sequencing used peripheral blood mononuclear cells (PBMCs), obtained before the fourth cycle of nivolumab. This TCR was sampled from a human donor with classical Hodgkin lymphoma. The chain recombines TRBV9 with TRBJ1-1, with a possible D match to TRBD1 (6 bases). The CDR3 bases are TGTGCCAGCAGCGCAGACGGCACAGGGAGCGCTTTCTTT. As protein: CASSADGTGSAFF. The full variable domain, rest sourced from reference TRBV9 and TRBJ1-1, is DSGVTQTPKHLITATGQRVTLRCSPRSGDLSVYWYQQSLDQGLQFLIQYYNGEERAKGNILERFSAQQFPDLHSELNLSSLELGDSALYFCASSADGTGSAFFGQGTRLTVV.